The following is a T cell receptor (beta chain) sequence with its context. No antigen is known for it. The source of the sample is a study of CD8+ T cells in alopecia areata. Background on the study: Patients in the treated group were given tofacitinib by mouth, 5 to 10 mg twice a day. Study-level points and caveats: Scalp clonality, together with expanded CD8+ clones among the top 100, fell significantly with tofacitinib. Many expanded lesional clones persisted in scalp and blood during tofacitinib.

The treatment: oral pan-JAK inhibitor, 5-10 mg twice daily. Following RNA extraction, reverse transcription yielded cDNA that acted as the sequencing template. Some clones are missing from TCRdb's copy, which holds only in-frame ones; the method was immunoSEQ multiplex PCR. The sample carries 190,000 or so clones, about three fifths recorded once. The J segment lost 1 base and the V segment lost 10 bases, leaving 5 bases of the junction unmatched. Germline CDR1 is MNHEY and CDR2 is SVGAGI. The CDR3 extends over 13 amino acids. The V gene is TRBV6-5, the J gene TRBJ2-5, with 8 nucleotides matching TRBD2. Sequencing used CD8+ T cells sorted from blood, obtained at week 24, from a patient treated with tofacitinib. The receptor comes from a human donor with alopecia areata. CDR3 sequence (DNA): TGTGCCACCCGCGGGACTAGCCAAGAGACCCAGTACTTC. Its protein is CATRGTSQETQYF.